Sequencing of this T cell receptor beta chain was carried out in a study of chemoradiotherapy in HPV16-positive cancers. The CDR3 has 14 residues. CDR1 is MNHEY, CDR2 SVGAGI, per germline. With 2 bases removed from V and 3 bases from J, the gap between germline ends came to 9 bases. This table comes from immunoSEQ multiplex PCR, and its TCRdb copy is limited to in-frame clones, with some not included. The sample consists of about 29,000 clones, approximately 91% of them appearing once. The chain has TRBV6-5 and TRBJ2-3; perhaps TRBD2 as D (5 bases). The sample in question was blood, obtained from a patient who underwent chemoradiotherapy. This TCR came from a human donor with HPV-associated anogenital cancer. The CDR3 DNA follows: TGTGCCAGCAGTTACCGTAGGACTACAGATACGCAGTATTTT. This gives the protein CASSYRRTTDTQYF.